This TCR beta chain was identified during a study of T-cell reconstitution after alpha-beta-depleted transplantation in children. The TCRbeta library was prepared with unique molecular identifiers. TCRdb redid the calling of the PCR reads with MiXCR, one entry per CDR3 protein. The sample records about 690,000 distinct CDR3 sequences, 16% being singletons. The CDR3 is 16 amino acids. V lost 2 bases to trimming and J lost 2 bases, with 14 bases between them. Germline CDR1 reads SGHDT; CDR2 reads YYEEEE. This clonotype was counted many times. This TCR came from a human donor who donated a stem cell graft to a child with acute myeloid leukemia. The rearrangement links TRBV5-6 to TRBJ1-3; D might be TRBD1 (5 bases). This specimen was PBMCs from the stem cell graft donor, taken from the stem cell graft. CDR3 DNA sequence: TGTGCCAGCAGCTTTATATACGGGGGAACTGGAAACACCATATATTTT. Protein sequence: CASSFIYGGTGNTIYF.